The TCR beta chain under discussion was sequenced for a study of human T cells and chemical hapten exposure. Study context: TCR yields per sample varied, mainly owing to small pooled library volume differences. Study outcomes and limitations: Counts of TCRs above 1 in 1000 frequency stayed unchanged with DPC sensitization.

Researchers extracted total RNA from unfractionated whole blood. The length of the CDR3 is 15 residues. Germline CDR1 reads DFQATT; CDR2 reads SNEGSKA (reference sequence). Unmatched junction bases numbered 7, after V lost 6 bases and J lost 2 bases. As the library was built, unique molecular identifiers were attached to individual cDNA molecules. Methods used by the authors: 95,638 TCRs per sample was the median, with a range of roughly 23,224 to 750,000. TCRdb reprocessed the 5' RACE reads via MiXCR and lists one record per CDR3 protein. The V and J calls were not made by the authors but by TCRdb's processing. Of about 81,000 distinct CDR3 sequences in the sample, around 15% were seen once. Comment on this clonotype: Its target is unknown.

This receptor was obtained from a female donor in good health. This chain joins TRBV20-1 and TRBJ2-4; TRBD2 aligns across 10 bases. For the CDR3, the DNA is TGCAGTGCACTCAGCGGGGGGGTTCCCAAAAACATTCAGTACTTC. Its translation: CSALSGGVPKNIQYF.